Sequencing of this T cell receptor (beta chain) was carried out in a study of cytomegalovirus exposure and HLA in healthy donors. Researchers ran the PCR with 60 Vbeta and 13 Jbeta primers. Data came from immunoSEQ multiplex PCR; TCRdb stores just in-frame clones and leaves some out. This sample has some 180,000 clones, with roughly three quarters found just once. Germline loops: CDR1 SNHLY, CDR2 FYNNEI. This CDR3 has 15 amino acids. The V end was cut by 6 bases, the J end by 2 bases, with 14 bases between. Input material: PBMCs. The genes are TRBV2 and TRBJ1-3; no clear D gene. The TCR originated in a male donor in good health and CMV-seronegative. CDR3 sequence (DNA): TGTGCCAGCAGGGACGGCCGGGGAGCTGGAAACACCATATATTTT. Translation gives CASRDGRGAGNTIYF.